The text below deals with one TCR beta chain. The CDR3 extends over 17 amino acids. CDR1 and CDR2 from the germline V gene are MDHEN and SYDVKM. Trimming took 5 bases from V and 5 from J, leaving 22 bases between them. The data were taken from a study of blood T cell repertoires in COVID-19. Sequencing was performed with immunoSEQ multiplex PCR; in TCRdb, only in-frame clones are kept and a portion is missing. The sample carries some 370,000 clones, roughly 89% recorded once. This chain joins TRBV28 and TRBJ2-1, with D possibly TRBD1 on 6 matching bases. This receptor was taken from a man aged 18-30 years with active or convalescent COVID-19. The source material was peripheral blood. CDR3 nucleotide sequence: TGTGCCAGCAGTAGTTTCGGAACCAGGGGAACCCACAATGAGCAGTTCTTC. This sequence encodes CASSSFGTRGTHNEQFF.